This T cell receptor (beta chain) emerged from a study of OX40 agonist ivuxolimab in advanced cancers. The study's findings and limits: In the 0.1 to 3.0 mg/kg range, CD4+ and CD8+ blood T cells had expanded clonally by week 6.

V gave up 2 bases and J gave up 4 bases, with 15 bases separating them. This CDR3 contains 15 residues. The germline CDR1 and CDR2 sequences are MNHEY and SMNVEV (reference sequence). The repertoire was sequenced with immunoSEQ multiplex PCR; TCRdb's copy has only in-frame clones and lacks some. Of about 53,000 clones listed, approximately 81% are singletons. A remark on this clone: Antigen: not known.

Sequencing used CD4+ or CD8+ T cells sorted from blood, obtained in a trial of the OX40 agonist ivuxolimab. This clonotype was obtained from an adult with an advanced solid tumor such as melanoma, head and neck, liver or kidney cancer. The chain is built from TRBV27 and TRBJ2-7; weak D call: TRBD2 (7 bases). Here the CDR3 DNA reads TGTGCCAGCAGTTTAACCCCCGGGGGGCCTTACGAGCAGTACTTC. This translates into CASSLTPGGPYEQYF.